This TCR beta chain was recovered during a study of T cell responses to AZD1222 COVID-19 vaccine. Broader study findings: Only a handful of AZD1222 recipients, about six in all, had baseline seropositivity. The donor group comprised mostly white British people and more females; the analysis possibly underestimated clonal diversity. Receipt of two AZD1222 doses was followed by a rise in Spike-specific TCR breadth and depth.

Comment on this clone: Its matching antigen is unknown.

CDR3 length: 15 amino acids. V was cut by 0 bases and J by 3 bases, with 11 bases left in between. Per germline, CDR1 LGHDT and CDR2 YNNKEL (reference sequence). Sequenced by immunoSEQ multiplex PCR; TCRdb stores in-frame clones only, minus some. Of some 170,000 clones listed, about 93% are singletons. The source material was peripheral blood, sampled 28 days after the second dose of the MenACWY control vaccine. The chain uses TRBV3-1 (or the pseudogene TRBV3-2) and TRBJ1-2, with D possibly being TRBD1 (6 bases). The receptor comes from an adult who received the MenACWY meningococcal vaccine as a control. Here the CDR3 reads CASSQEGTSYYGYTF. DNA of the CDR3: TGTGCCAGCAGCCAAGAAGGGACATCTTACTATGGCTACACCTTC.